Included here is one TCR beta chain sequence, with context. It was with 60 Vbeta and 13 Jbeta primers that the PCR ran. Repertoires were generated with immunoSEQ multiplex PCR, while TCRdb's copy carries only in-frame clones and drops some. The repertoire holds 200,000 to 300,000 clones, with about 80% as singletons. These data are taken from a study of cytomegalovirus exposure and HLA in healthy donors. The source of this sequence is a woman aged 60-75 years in good health and CMV-seropositive. Sequencing was carried out using PBMCs.

CDR3 in DNA: TGTGCCAGCAGCAGGCCGTACCAGGGGGATGAAAAACTGTTTTTT. Translation: CASSRPYQGDEKLFF. The chain recombines TRBV7-9 with TRBJ1-4, with TRBD1 matching 7 bases. This CDR3 has 15 residues. The trim removed 5 bases at V and 6 bases at J, leaving 9 bases unmatched. The V gene's germline CDR1 is SEHNR and CDR2 FQNEAQ (reference sequence).